The T cell receptor beta chain under discussion was sequenced for a study of T-cell reconstitution after alpha-beta-depleted transplantation in children. Notes on the study in general: T-cell counts and diversity at one year following transplant were attributed mainly to newly produced T cells. Some patients' high day-60 TCRbeta diversity was attributed to recipient cells surviving conditioning. Several hundred rapidly expanded clones from non-depleted graft cells reportedly supplied alpha-beta T cells about two months post-transplant.

TCRbeta library preparation incorporated unique molecular identifiers. TCRdb processed the PCR reads anew with MiXCR; each CDR3 protein has one entry. The table records some 550,000 distinct CDR3 sequences, under 30% of them present only once. Notes on this clonotype: Antigen: not known.

This TCR came from a boy under three years old who had a stem cell transplant for acute myeloid leukemia, so the T cells may come from the graft donor. The sequenced sample was PBMCs, mostly from graft donor cells, obtained 360 days after TCRalphabeta/CD19-depleted stem cell transplant.

In DNA form, the CDR3 reads TGTGCCAGCAGTCAAGGGACAGGGAATTACAATGAGCAGTTCTTC. It encodes CASSQGTGNYNEQFF. The chain uses TRBV7-7 and TRBJ2-1; 9 bases fit TRBD1. Germline loops: CDR1 SSHAT, CDR2 FNYEAQ (reference sequence). The CDR3 runs to 15 residues. Germline trimming cut 6 bases from V and 4 bases from J; bases unmatched to any gene: 7. The full variable domain, completed using reference TRBV7-7 and TRBJ2-1, is GAGVSQSPRYKVTKRGQDVTLRCDPISSHATLYWYQQALGQGPEFLTYFNYEAQPDKSGLPSDRFSAERPEGSISTLTIQRTEQRDSAMYRCASSQGTGNYNEQFFGPGTRLTVL.